The source of this T cell receptor beta chain is a study of OX40 agonist ivuxolimab in advanced cancers. Background on the study: Patients received the agonistic anti-OX40 (CD134) antibody ivuxolimab. Patients were dosed intravenously with ivuxolimab at 0.01 to 10 mg/kg every 2 weeks. The dose-escalation cohort had hepatocellular carcinoma, melanoma, renal cell or head and neck cancer. Study outcomes and limitations: Compared with CD4+, CD8+ T cells on average had more expanded clones.

Concerning this clone itself: Antigen specificity is unknown.

The length of the CDR3 is 14 residues. Germline V gene sequence: CDR1 MGHRA, CDR2 YSYEKL. J was trimmed by 6 bases and V by 6 bases; bases with no gene match: 5. Generated by immunoSEQ multiplex PCR, the TCRdb table keeps only in-frame clones and is missing some. The table includes 60,000 to 65,000 clones, approximately 78% detected once. The V gene is TRBV4-1, the J gene TRBJ2-1; 10 bases are a match to TRBD2. Sample: CD4+ or CD8+ T cells sorted from blood, taken in a trial of the OX40 agonist ivuxolimab. This clonotype was sampled from an adult with an advanced solid tumor such as melanoma, head and neck, liver or kidney cancer. This CDR3 reads CASRSGRAGNEQFF. In DNA, the CDR3 is TGCGCCAGCAGGAGCGGGAGGGCCGGCAATGAGCAGTTCTTC.